This T cell receptor (beta chain) was identified in a study of cytomegalovirus exposure and HLA in healthy donors. There are 13 residues in the CDR3. The germline CDR1 and CDR2 sequences are MDHEN and SYDVKM. V was pared by 8 bases and J by 3 bases, with 12 bases between. Sequencing was performed with immunoSEQ multiplex PCR; in TCRdb, only in-frame clones are kept and a portion is missing. The table includes about 240,000 clones, around 86% detected once. Of note for this clone: Its antigen is currently unknown.

Notes on the study in general: It was about 180 TCR beta chains that were listed as cytomegalovirus-associated. TCR clusters originating in the first cohort tended to co-occur in the 110 or so validation repertoires, according to a later analysis.

Sequencing was carried out using PBMCs. The chain has TRBV28 and TRBJ2-3; D possibly corresponds to TRBD2 (6 bases). This sequence was found in a woman aged 30 to 39 in good health and CMV-seropositive. Here the CDR3 DNA reads TGTGCCAGCGGGCGGGACCTAACAGATACGCAGTATTTT. This codes for CASGRDLTDTQYF.